The 5 T cell receptor beta chains below come from one sample, sequenced in a study of regulatory T cells in long-lasting Graves disease. Time point reported: persistent/refractory GD, antithyroid drugs over 5 years with positive TRAb. The TCR library used RNA extracted from PBMCs. Building of the TCR beta libraries involved iRepertoire HTBI primers and Arm-PCR of CDR3 regions. MiXCR, applied by TCRdb to the multiplex PCR reads, yields one record per CDR3 protein. Here the sample spans roughly 700,000 distinct CDR3 sequences, around 32% being singletons. This material consisted of peripheral blood mononuclear cells (PBMCs), taken when the disease was refractory, from a patient treated with antithyroid drugs. The receptors originated from a female donor with Graves disease.

A word on this clonotype: Likely a read error: the CDR3 ends without its conserved phenylalanine or tryptophan. This chain joins TRBV15 and TRBJ1-1, with D unclear. The V and J ends lost 5 bases and 5 bases respectively, with 12 bases between them. CDR3 length: 13 residues. Looked up from germline, CDR1 is LNHNV and CDR2 is YYDKDF (reference sequence). DNA of the CDR3: TGTGCCACCAGCGTTGGACCCGGAACTGAAGCTTTCCTT. Its protein is CATSVGPGTEAFL.

A few counts support this clonotype. This chain links TRBV29-1 with TRBJ2-7; no clear D gene. Deletions cut 5 bases from V and 2 bases from J, with 16 bases between. There are 14 residues in the CDR3. Germline V lookup: CDR1 SQVTM, CDR2 ANQGSEA. The CDR3 here is CSVLGPLSTYEQYF. For the CDR3, the DNA is TGCAGCGTTCTTGGGCCCCTGAGCACCTACGAGCAGTACTTC.

Many counts were recorded for this clonotype. The chain employs TRBV6-1 and TRBJ1-2, with D possibly being TRBD1 (6 bases). Trimming cost V 5 bases and J 4 bases, with 14 bases left between them. This CDR3 region has 14 residues. Germline V gene sequence: CDR1 MNHNS, CDR2 SASEGT. In nucleotides, the CDR3 is TGTGCCAGCAGTACCCCAACAGGGCGCTATGGCTACACCTTC. Residues: CASSTPTGRYGYTF.

The rearrangement joins TRBV19 to TRBJ1-6; TRBD1 agrees at 10 bases. Per the germline V gene, CDR1 is LNHDA and CDR2 is SQIVND (reference sequence). The trim removed 7 bases at V and 4 bases at J, leaving 4 bases unmatched. This CDR3 has 15 amino acids. CDR3 protein: CASTTGGFYNSPLHF. The CDR3 DNA is TGTGCCAGTACGACAGGGGGCTTTTATAATTCACCCCTCCACTTT.

This clonotype was counted a few times. The chain employs TRBV11-3 and TRBJ2-5; 7 bases fit TRBD2. CDR1 is SGHNT and CDR2 is YENEEA in the germline V gene. This CDR3 has 18 amino acids. V dropped 5 bases and J dropped 0; count of bases not matched to a gene: 15. The CDR3 bases are TGTGCCAGCAGCCAATCGGGTGGGCTAGCGGAGAACCAAGAGACCCAGTACTTC. This encodes CASSQSGGLAENQETQYF.